The rows below give T cell receptor beta chains drawn from one sample of a study of blood T cells in healthy people across ages. Each CDR3 protein is one row after TCRdb ran MiXCR on the 5' RACE reads. The repertoire holds 1.2 million to 1.5 million distinct CDR3 sequences, roughly 59% seen once, with more than 6% in the top ten. The sample consisted of blood. These receptors came from a man between 18 and 29 years old in good health. Each CDR3 is given with its conserved first and last residue. The order of the fields is J gene, D gene, clone size, V gene, CDR3 DNA, CDR3 protein. A D gene is named only where the DNA matches it firmly. Not every row has a clone size; where given, it reads once, few, many or a size class.

J gene: TRBJ1-1
D gene: -
clone size: -
V gene: TRBV27
CDR3 DNA: TGTGCCAGCAGTTTATCTGGGGCGCCGGACACTGAAGCTTTCTTT
CDR3 protein: CASSLSGAPDTEAFF

J gene: TRBJ2-7
D gene: TRBD1
clone size: -
V gene: TRBV28
CDR3 DNA: TGTGCCAGCAGTACCTCGGACAGGGGCGGTAACGAGCAGTACTTC
CDR3 protein: CASSTSDRGGNEQYF

J gene: TRBJ2-7
D gene: -
clone size: -
V gene: TRBV3-1
CDR3 DNA: TGTGCCAGCAGCCAAAAAGGCGTGGGCGAGCAGTACTTC
CDR3 protein: CASSQKGVGEQYF

J gene: TRBJ2-7
D gene: -
clone size: -
V gene: TRBV27
CDR3 DNA: TGTGCCAGCAGGGACAGCACCGACGAGCAGTACTTC
CDR3 protein: CASRDSTDEQYF

J gene: TRBJ2-2
D gene: -
clone size: -
V gene: TRBV4-2
CDR3 DNA: TGTGCCAGCAGCCGTCCAGATCTTGGGACCGGGGAGCTGTTTTTT
CDR3 protein: CASSRPDLGTGELFF

J gene: TRBJ2-5
D gene: -
clone size: -
V gene: TRBV21-1
CDR3 DNA: TGTGCCGGCAGCAAAGGACAGTACCAAGAGACCCAGTACTTC
CDR3 protein: CAGSKGQYQETQYF

J gene: TRBJ2-7
D gene: TRBD1
clone size: -
V gene: TRBV6-1
CDR3 DNA: TGTGCCAGCAGAGGTCAGGGACAGACCTTTTACGAGCAGTACTTC
CDR3 protein: CASRGQGQTFYEQYF

J gene: TRBJ2-7
D gene: -
clone size: few
V gene: TRBV21-1
CDR3 DNA: TGTGCCAGCACCAACTGGGACAGGAGCTCCTACGAGCAGTACTTC
CDR3 protein: CASTNWDRSSYEQYF

J gene: TRBJ2-7
D gene: TRBD1
clone size: -
V gene: TRBV6-5
CDR3 DNA: TGTGCCAGCAGGGACAGGGTCGAGGACGAGCAGTACTTC
CDR3 protein: CASRDRVEDEQYF

J gene: TRBJ2-7
D gene: TRBD2
clone size: -
V gene: TRBV7-2
CDR3 DNA: TGTGCCAGCAGCTTGGCTAGCGGGCGAAACGAGCAGTACTTC
CDR3 protein: CASSLASGRNEQYF

J gene: TRBJ1-2
D gene: -
clone size: -
V gene: TRBV20-1
CDR3 DNA: TGCAGTGCTGAGAGAGACAGCTCGATCTATGGCTACACCTTC
CDR3 protein: CSAERDSSIYGYTF

J gene: TRBJ2-7
D gene: -
clone size: -
V gene: TRBV3-1
CDR3 DNA: TGTGCCAGCAGCCCCCAACGAGGGTACGAGCAGTACTTC
CDR3 protein: CASSPQRGYEQYF

J gene: TRBJ2-7
D gene: TRBD1
clone size: -
V gene: TRBV4-3
CDR3 DNA: TGCGCCAGCAGCCAAGATAGGGGGACAGGGGACTACGAGCAGTACTTC
CDR3 protein: CASSQDRGTGDYEQYF

J gene: TRBJ1-1
D gene: TRBD1
clone size: -
V gene: TRBV5-1
CDR3 DNA: TGCGCCAGCAATTCAGGGGGAGTGGGAAACACTGAAGCTTTCTTT
CDR3 protein: CASNSGGVGNTEAFF

J gene: TRBJ2-7
D gene: TRBD2
clone size: -
V gene: TRBV7-6
CDR3 DNA: TGTGCCAGCAGCTTAGTCCCCGGACTAGTAGCCTACGAGCAGTACTTC
CDR3 protein: CASSLVPGLVAYEQYF

J gene: TRBJ2-1
D gene: -
clone size: -
V gene: TRBV20-1
CDR3 DNA: TGCAGTGCTCGAGACGCGGCGGACAGCTTCTACAATGAGCAGTTCTTC
CDR3 protein: CSARDAADSFYNEQFF

J gene: TRBJ2-1
D gene: TRBD1
clone size: once
V gene: TRBV28
CDR3 DNA: TGTGCCAGCAGTGGACAGGCGCCGCGCAATGAGCAGTTCTTC
CDR3 protein: CASSGQAPRNEQFF

J gene: TRBJ2-1
D gene: TRBD1
clone size: few
V gene: TRBV15
CDR3 DNA: TGTGCCACCAGCACGGGACAGACCTTCTACAATGAGCAGTTCTTC
CDR3 protein: CATSTGQTFYNEQFF

J gene: TRBJ1-4
D gene: -
clone size: -
V gene: TRBV7-2
CDR3 DNA: TGTGCCAGCAGCTTAACTTCGGGGGCGGGTGAAAAACTGTTTTTT
CDR3 protein: CASSLTSGAGEKLFF

J gene: TRBJ2-1
D gene: -
clone size: -
V gene: TRBV14
CDR3 DNA: TGTGCCAGCAGCCAAGATGGGGCCCCTGAGCAGTTCTTC
CDR3 protein: CASSQDGAPEQFF

J gene: TRBJ2-1
D gene: -
clone size: few
V gene: TRBV24-1
CDR3 DNA: TGTGCCACCATGGGACTCCGGGGGCATGAGCAGTTCTTC
CDR3 protein: CATMGLRGHEQFF

J gene: TRBJ2-1
D gene: TRBD1
clone size: -
V gene: TRBV4-1
CDR3 DNA: TGCGCCAGCAGCCTATACAGGGGGTCATCCTACAATGAGCAGTTCTTC
CDR3 protein: CASSLYRGSSYNEQFF

J gene: TRBJ1-2
D gene: -
clone size: few
V gene: TRBV6-2/TRBV6-3
CDR3 DNA: TGTGCCAGCAGAAACACCCGGGACAACGTCTTCTACACCTTC
CDR3 protein: CASRNTRDNVFYTF

J gene: TRBJ2-1
D gene: TRBD2
clone size: -
V gene: TRBV15
CDR3 DNA: TGTGCCACCAGCAGTGATCTAGCGGGGAGAGAGCAGTTCTTC
CDR3 protein: CATSSDLAGREQFF

J gene: TRBJ2-7
D gene: -
clone size: -
V gene: TRBV20-1
CDR3 DNA: TGCAGTGCTAGTAATGCCAGGGCGGCCTACGAGCAGTACTTC
CDR3 protein: CSASNARAAYEQYF

J gene: TRBJ2-5
D gene: TRBD2
clone size: -
V gene: TRBV24-1
CDR3 DNA: TGTGCCACCAGTGCCAGGCCGGGACTAGCGGGAGAAGAGACCCAGTACTTC
CDR3 protein: CATSARPGLAGEETQYF

J gene: TRBJ2-7
D gene: -
clone size: -
V gene: TRBV27
CDR3 DNA: TGTGCCGGCGAAAGGGGATCGGGCCATGTGCCCGAGCAGTACTTC
CDR3 protein: CAGERGSGHVPEQYF

J gene: TRBJ2-5
D gene: TRBD2
clone size: -
V gene: TRBV5-1
CDR3 DNA: TGCGCCAGTAACTCCCGGGACTACAACAATGAGCAGTACTTC
CDR3 protein: CASNSRDYNNEQYF

J gene: TRBJ2-7
D gene: TRBD2
clone size: -
V gene: TRBV6-1
CDR3 DNA: TGTGCCAGCAGACCAGGGACTAGCGGGAGTCTTTTCTACGAGCAGTACTTC
CDR3 protein: CASRPGTSGSLFYEQYF

J gene: TRBJ1-1
D gene: TRBD1
clone size: few
V gene: TRBV6-1
CDR3 DNA: TGTGCCAGCACTCAATCCGGGACAGGGAGAACTGAAGCTTTCTTT
CDR3 protein: CASTQSGTGRTEAFF

J gene: TRBJ1-4
D gene: -
clone size: -
V gene: TRBV6-6
CDR3 DNA: TGTGCCAGCAGTTACTCTGGGCAGGGGATTGAAAAACTGTTTTTT
CDR3 protein: CASSYSGQGIEKLFF

J gene: TRBJ2-1
D gene: TRBD2
clone size: -
V gene: TRBV6-5
CDR3 DNA: TGTGCCAGCAGTAGACCTAGCGGGAGCATCTACAATGAGCAGTTCTTC
CDR3 protein: CASSRPSGSIYNEQFF

J gene: TRBJ2-1
D gene: -
clone size: -
V gene: TRBV6-5
CDR3 DNA: TGTGCCAGCAGAACGACAGAAGACAATGAGCAGTTCTTC
CDR3 protein: CASRTTEDNEQFF

J gene: TRBJ2-4
D gene: -
clone size: few
V gene: TRBV3-1
CDR3 DNA: TGTGCCAGCAGCCAACGCCTCCGTGGCGGGGTCAAAAACATTCAGTACTTC
CDR3 protein: CASSQRLRGGVKNIQYF

J gene: TRBJ2-7
D gene: -
clone size: -
V gene: TRBV20-1
CDR3 DNA: TGCAGCCCCGCGAAAGGGAATCCTCCCTACGAGCAGTACTTC
CDR3 protein: CSPAKGNPPYEQYF

J gene: TRBJ2-2
D gene: TRBD2
clone size: -
V gene: TRBV7-8
CDR3 DNA: TGTGCCAGCAGCTTAGAGCGGGGGGGCCTTAGGGAGCTGTTTTTT
CDR3 protein: CASSLERGGLRELFF